The 31 T cell receptor beta chains given below trace back to one sample, sequenced in a study of CD8+CD57+ T cells in acquired aplastic anemia. According to the study, genomic DNA was the template for TCR beta VDJ and CDR3 profiling. From the reads, TCRdb called clonotypes with MiXCR, one entry per CDR3 protein. Among around 33,000 distinct CDR3 sequences listed, around 80% were seen once. The source material was sorted CD4+, CD8+, or CD8+CD57+ T cells (not recorded which) from PBMCs. These receptors all stem from a human donor in good health, serving as a control.

V is TRBV11-1 and J is TRBJ1-1; 10 bases match TRBD1. The germline gives CDR1 SGHAT, CDR2 FQDESV (reference sequence). Unmatched junction bases numbered 8, after V lost 1 base and J lost 0 bases. CDR3 length: 18 amino acids. CDR3 region: CASSLGGTGEKMNTEAFF. CDR3 coding DNA: TGTGCCAGCAGCTTAGGAGGGACAGGGGAAAAGATGAACACTGAAGCTTTCTTT.

The J gene is TRBJ2-7, the V gene TRBV25-1; possible D gene TRBD1, 6 bases. V was clipped by 11 bases and J by 6 bases, with 17 bases between them. In germline, CDR1 is MGHDK, CDR2 SYGVNS. The CDR3 loop spans 12 amino acids. The CDR3 bases are TGTGCCGGCCTAGAGAGGGGGTTCGAGCAGTACTTC. This encodes CAGLERGFEQYF.

The chain employs TRBV7-2 and TRBJ1-4; D may be TRBD1 (6 bases). The CDR3 has 13 residues. Per germline, CDR1 SGHTA and CDR2 FQGNSA. Trimming took off 2 bases at V and 8 bases at J, with 9 bases between the two ends. CDR3 in amino acids: CASSLNRVEKLFF. CDR3 bases: TGTGCCAGCAGCTTAAACAGGGTGGAAAAACTGTTTTTT.

A few counts support this clonotype. The chain combines TRBV7-9 with TRBJ1-5; D gene unclear. Per germline, CDR1 SEHNR and CDR2 FQNEAQ (reference sequence). Trimming stripped 5 bases from V and 4 bases from J, with 6 bases between. CDR3 length: 12 residues. In nucleotides, the CDR3 is TGTGCCAGCAGCATAGGGAATCAGCCCCAGCATTTT. Amino acid sequence: CASSIGNQPQHF.

V gene TRBV7-6 combines with J gene TRBJ2-7; D is perhaps TRBD1 (8 bases). This CDR3 is 16 amino acids long. The germline V gene has CDR1 SGHVS and CDR2 FNYEAQ. V was clipped by 1 base and J by 7 bases, with 20 bases between them. In nucleotides, the CDR3 is TGTGCCAGCAGCTTAGAGGCGGACAGGGAGGGGGAAGAGCAGTACTTC. Protein product: CASSLEADREGEEQYF.

The sample holds one count of this clonotype. The gene calls are TRBV15 and TRBJ2-1; TRBD2 aligns across 7 bases. This CDR3 contains 12 residues. CDR1 and CDR2 (germline): LNHNV, YYDKDF (reference sequence). V shed 3 bases and J 15 bases; nucleotides not matched to a gene: 8. The CDR3 spells CATSRDSGLGFF. CDR3 DNA: TGTGCCACCAGCAGGGATTCAGGACTAGGGTTCTTC.

In the case of this clonotype: An end of the junction does not agree with germline; a read error may underlie this. The chain uses TRBV29-1 and TRBJ1-2; 7 bases fit TRBD1. Germline loops: CDR1 SQVTM, CDR2 ANQGSEA. The CDR3 is made up of 15 amino acids. The CDR3: CAWSLLDRNYYGYTF. The CDR3 bases are TGTGCCTGGTCCCTACTGGACAGGAACTACTATGGCTACACCTTC.

Only a few counts were recorded for this clonotype. The rearrangement uses TRBV15 and TRBJ2-7; 7 positions match TRBD1. V shed 0 bases and J 6 bases; nucleotides not matched to a gene: 8. The CDR3 totals 15 residues. The V gene's germline CDR1 is LNHNV and CDR2 YYDKDF (reference sequence). CDR3 in amino acids: CATSRDHQGVGEQYF. CDR3 coding DNA: TGTGCCACCAGCAGAGATCATCAGGGGGTGGGCGAGCAGTACTTC.

V and J are TRBV2 and TRBJ2-5; D is ambiguous. The CDR3 covers 14 residues. Trimming removed 3 bases from V and 7 bases from J, with 15 bases in between. The germline gives CDR1 SNHLY, CDR2 FYNNEI. CDR3 in amino acids: CASSDSRTEWTQYF. The CDR3 DNA reads TGTGCCAGCAGTGATAGCCGTACGGAGTGGACCCAGTACTTC.

The CDR3 is CASRIQGSYNEQFF. In nucleotides, the CDR3 is TGCGCCAGCAGAATACAGGGGTCCTACAATGAGCAGTTCTTC. The chain combines TRBV10-2 with TRBJ2-1; 7 bases align to TRBD1. Germline CDR1 WSHSY, CDR2 SAAADI. The J segment lost 1 base and the V segment lost 6 bases, leaving 3 bases of the junction unmatched. The CDR3 length is 14 residues.

The CDR3 here is CASSGLAAGETQYF. CDR3 DNA: TGTGCCAGCAGTGGATTAGCGGCAGGCGAGACCCAGTACTTC. This rearrangement joins TRBV25-1 to TRBJ2-5, with TRBD2 as a possible D gene (6 bases). The CDR3 is 14 amino acids. Germline loops: CDR1 MGHDK, CDR2 SYGVNS. Trimming left V 4 bases short and J 5 bases short, with 14 bases between.

This rearrangement joins TRBV9 to TRBJ2-1; D could derive from TRBD1 or TRBD2 (6 bases each). Germline CDR1 is SGDLS and CDR2 is YYNGEE. The V gene lost 3 bases and the J gene lost 7 bases, with 11 bases spanning the gap. CDR3 size: 13 residues. CDR3 coding DNA: TGTGCCAGCAGCGACGTAGGGGGGAATGAGCAGTTCTTC. Its translation is CASSDVGGNEQFF.

This clonotype was seen a single time. One end of the junction is discordant with germline, which a read error may explain. The CDR3 here is CASSLADRVSEQYF. CDR3 nucleotide sequence: TGTGCTAGCAGTTTGGCGGACAGGGTAAGCGAGCAGTACTTC. The J gene is TRBJ2-7, the V gene TRBV12-3 or TRBV12-4; 8 bases match TRBD1. The CDR3 spans 14 residues.

The chain carries TRBV29-1 and TRBJ2-5, with TRBD1 matching over 8 bases. Germline CDR1 reads SQVTM; CDR2 reads ANQGSEA. Trimming at V came to 7 bases and at J to 4 bases, leaving 5 bases not matched to a gene. The CDR3 loop spans 12 amino acids. The CDR3 protein is CSADRGRETQYF. For the CDR3, the DNA is TGCAGCGCAGACAGGGGAAGAGAGACCCAGTACTTC.

This chain links TRBV12-3 or TRBV12-4 with TRBJ1-2, with 8 bases identical to TRBD1. The CDR3 runs 12 residues. In DNA, the CDR3 is TGTGCGTCAGGGGGCGCGGGGTATGGCTACACCTTC. This gives the protein CASGGAGYGYTF.

The CDR3 bases are TGTGCCAGCAGTATCCGGGACACCTACGAGCAGTACTTC. It encodes CASSIRDTYEQYF. This chain connects TRBV7-3 to TRBJ2-7; D may be TRBD1 (6 bases). Deletions cut 6 bases from V and 2 bases from J, with 11 bases between. Germline loops: CDR1 SGHTA, CDR2 FQGTGA. The CDR3 consists of 13 residues.

The J gene is TRBJ1-1, the V gene TRBV7-9; D gene unclear. This CDR3 is built from 13 residues. The germline V gene encodes CDR1 SEHNR and CDR2 FQNEAQ (reference sequence). The V and J ends lost 6 bases and 1 base respectively, with 9 bases between them. CDR3: CASRVYRNTEAFF. CDR3 bases: TGTGCCAGCAGGGTCTACAGGAACACTGAAGCTTTCTTT.

The gene calls are TRBV15 and TRBJ2-3, with D possibly TRBD2 on 7 matching bases. Germline V gene sequence: CDR1 LNHNV, CDR2 YYDKDF (reference sequence). This CDR3 has 14 residues. The germline V and J ends were trimmed by 0 bases and 6 bases, with 10 bases remaining between them. The CDR3: CATSRDGRGDTQYF. The CDR3 DNA follows: TGTGCCACCAGCAGAGATGGGAGGGGGGATACGCAGTATTTT. Variable domain in full (rest from reference TRBV15 and TRBJ2-3): DAMVIQNPRYQVTQFGKPVTLSCSQTLNHNVMYWYQQKSSQAPKLLFHYYDKDFNNEADTPDNFQSRRPNTSFCFLDIRSPGLGDTAMYLCATSRDGRGDTQYFGPGTRLTVL.

This chain connects TRBV5-4 to TRBJ2-3; 8 bases agree with TRBD2. After removal of 4 bases from V and 5 bases from J, the junction contained 3 bases not matched to a gene. Germline values: CDR1 SGHNT, CDR2 YYREEE (reference sequence). CDR3 length: 13 amino acids. CDR3 in amino acids: CASSRLALDTQYF. The CDR3 nucleotides are TGTGCCAGCAGCCGACTAGCGTTAGATACGCAGTATTTT.

V and J are TRBV25-1 and TRBJ2-2, with 12 bases matching TRBD2. Germline CDR1 is MGHDK and CDR2 is SYGVNS. Trimming took 5 bases from V and 7 from J; bases not matched to a gene: 8. CDR3 length equals 16 residues. CDR3 loop: CASSLLLAGGLGELFF. DNA for the CDR3: TGTGCCAGCAGTTTACTACTAGCGGGGGGCCTCGGGGAGCTGTTTTTT.

V gene TRBV2 combines with J gene TRBJ1-6, with D perhaps TRBD1 (5 bases). The CDR3 is 13 amino acids. V gave up 7 bases and J gave up 9 bases, with 13 bases separating them. Per the germline V gene, CDR1 is SNHLY and CDR2 is FYNNEI. CDR3 DNA: TGTGCCAGCATGGGGGGGATCACTTCACCCCTCCACTTT. Its translation is CASMGGITSPLHF.

V usage is TRBV7-9 and J usage is TRBJ1-2; D remains ambiguous. With 7 bases removed from V and 2 bases from J, the gap between germline ends came to 11 bases. Germline CDR1 and CDR2: SEHNR and FQNEAQ (reference sequence). The CDR3 is 13 residues long. The DNA for the CDR3 is TGTGCCAGCAAGCCGGGATTAAACTATGGCTACACCTTC. As protein: CASKPGLNYGYTF.

The CDR3 loop reads CATSRGASYEQYF. In DNA form, the CDR3 reads TGTGCCACCAGCAGAGGAGCCTCCTACGAGCAGTACTTC. This chain connects TRBV15 to TRBJ2-7; D ambiguous. This CDR3 region has 13 residues. V was trimmed by 1 base and J by 0 bases, leaving 4 bases between them. CDR1 and CDR2 (germline): LNHNV, YYDKDF (reference sequence).

V and J are TRBV25-1 and TRBJ2-1, with 7 bases that match TRBD1. The CDR3 length is 14 residues. Germline values: CDR1 MGHDK, CDR2 SYGVNS. The trim removed 3 bases at V and 9 bases at J, leaving 8 bases unmatched. The CDR3 DNA is TGTGCCAGCAGTGATACAGGGGCGGTAGGTGAGCAGTTCTTC. It codes for CASSDTGAVGEQFF. Combining the CDR3 with reference TRBV25-1 and TRBJ2-1 gives the whole variable domain EADIYQTPRYLVIGTGKKITLECSQTMGHDKMYWYQQDPGMELHLIHYSYGVNSTEKGDLSSESTVSRIRTEHFPLTLESARPSHTSQYLCASSDTGAVGEQFFGPGTRLTVL.

The CDR3 protein is CSALALGRRTFF. CDR3 DNA sequence: TGCAGCGCCCTGGCCCTGGGACGGAGGACTTTCTTT. The genes are TRBV29-1 and TRBJ1-1; maybe TRBD1 (5 bases). CDR1 and CDR2 from the germline V gene are SQVTM and ANQGSEA. The CDR3 runs to 12 residues. The V end lost 7 bases, the J end lost 12 bases, and 21 bases lay between the germline ends.

The chain recombines TRBV7-3 with TRBJ1-6; D not resolved. CDR3 size: 13 residues. Trimming cost V 5 bases and J 8 bases, with 10 bases left between them. Germline CDR1 and CDR2: SGHTA and FQGTGA. CDR3 amino acids: CASSPQADSPLHF. CDR3 nucleotide sequence: TGTGCCAGCAGCCCCCAGGCGGATTCACCCCTCCACTTT.

This clonotype was recorded once. This chain links TRBV2 with TRBJ2-7; the D is unclear. This CDR3 region has 13 residues. CDR1 SNHLY and CDR2 FYNNEI come from the germline V gene. The V gene lost 7 bases and the J gene lost 0 bases, with 10 bases spanning the gap. The CDR3 DNA sequence: TGTGCCAGCATGCCTAGGAGCTCCTACGAGCAGTACTTC. Protein product: CASMPRSSYEQYF.

On this clonotype: Compared with germline, one end of the junction differs, possibly owing to a read error. The J gene is TRBJ2-1, the V gene TRBV7-6, with D unclear. The CDR3 is made up of 13 amino acids. Germline V gene sequence: CDR1 SGHVS, CDR2 FNYEAQ. CDR3 sequence reads: CASSYSSHNGQFF. The CDR3 coding sequence is TGCGCCAGCAGCTACAGTTCCCACAATGGGCAGTTCTTC.

The chain uses TRBV25-1 and TRBJ1-4; TRBD1 might be the D (6 bases). The germline V gene has CDR1 MGHDK and CDR2 SYGVNS. The CDR3 has 14 amino acids. The V end was cut by 5 bases, the J end by 14 bases, with 21 bases between. The CDR3 coding sequence is TGTGCCAGCAGTCTCACCGGGACAACTAAAGGGCTGTTTTTT. Amino acid sequence: CASSLTGTTKGLFF.

The chain employs TRBV5-5 and TRBJ1-2, with unresolved D. CDR3 size: 14 residues. The germline V gene has CDR1 SGHKS and CDR2 YYEKEE (reference sequence). The germline V and J ends were trimmed by 0 bases and 7 bases, with 13 bases remaining between them. The CDR3 sequence is CASSLAAGVAGYTF. DNA for the CDR3: TGTGCCAGCAGCTTGGCAGCGGGCGTGGCTGGCTACACCTTC.

The chain couples TRBV2 to TRBJ1-2; tentative D call: TRBD1 (5 bases). The CDR3 consists of 13 residues. Germline CDR1 reads SNHLY; CDR2 reads FYNNEI. V was shortened by 6 bases and J by 4 bases, with 12 bases between the two germline ends. The chain's CDR3 is CASSRGTFYGYTF. Written as DNA, the CDR3 is TGTGCCAGCAGCCGGGGGACGTTCTATGGCTACACCTTC.